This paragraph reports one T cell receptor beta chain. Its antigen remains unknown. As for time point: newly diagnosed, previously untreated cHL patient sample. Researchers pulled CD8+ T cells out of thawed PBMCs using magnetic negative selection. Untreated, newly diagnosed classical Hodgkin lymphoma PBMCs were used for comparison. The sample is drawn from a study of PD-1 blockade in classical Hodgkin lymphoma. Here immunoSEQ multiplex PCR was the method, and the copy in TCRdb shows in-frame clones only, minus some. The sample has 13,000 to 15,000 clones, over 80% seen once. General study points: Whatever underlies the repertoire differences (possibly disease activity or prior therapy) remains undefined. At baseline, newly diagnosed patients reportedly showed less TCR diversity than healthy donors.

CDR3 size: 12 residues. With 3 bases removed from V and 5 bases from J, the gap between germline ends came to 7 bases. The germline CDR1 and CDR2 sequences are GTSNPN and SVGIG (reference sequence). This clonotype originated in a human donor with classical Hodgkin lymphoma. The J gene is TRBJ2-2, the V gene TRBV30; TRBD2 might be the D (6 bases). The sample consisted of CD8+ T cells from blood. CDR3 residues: CAWRGLTGELFF. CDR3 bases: TGTGCCTGGAGAGGACTAACCGGGGAGCTGTTTTTT.